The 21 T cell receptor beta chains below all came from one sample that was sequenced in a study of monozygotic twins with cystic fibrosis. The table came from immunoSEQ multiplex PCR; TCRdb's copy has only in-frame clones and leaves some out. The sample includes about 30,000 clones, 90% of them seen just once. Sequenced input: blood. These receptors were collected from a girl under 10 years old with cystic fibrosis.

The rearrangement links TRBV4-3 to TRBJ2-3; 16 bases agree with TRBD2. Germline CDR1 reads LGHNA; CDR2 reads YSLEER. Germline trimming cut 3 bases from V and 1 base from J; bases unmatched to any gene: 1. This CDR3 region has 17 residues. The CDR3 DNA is TGCGCCAGCAGCCAGGGACTAGCGGGGGGGGGCACAGATACGCAGTATTTT. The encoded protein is CASSQGLAGGGTDTQYF.

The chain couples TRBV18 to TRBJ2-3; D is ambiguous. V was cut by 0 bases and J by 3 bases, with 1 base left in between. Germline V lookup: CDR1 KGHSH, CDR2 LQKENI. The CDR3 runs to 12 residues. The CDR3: CASSPPTDTQYF. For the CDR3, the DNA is TGTGCCAGCTCACCACCGACAGATACGCAGTATTTT.

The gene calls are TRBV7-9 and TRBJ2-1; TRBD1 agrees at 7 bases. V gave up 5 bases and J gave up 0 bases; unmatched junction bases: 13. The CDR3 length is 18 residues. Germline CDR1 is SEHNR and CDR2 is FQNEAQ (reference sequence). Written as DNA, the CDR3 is TGTGCCAGCAGCCGACTTCCCAAGACAGGGAGCTCCTACAATGAGCAGTTCTTC. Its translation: CASSRLPKTGSSYNEQFF.

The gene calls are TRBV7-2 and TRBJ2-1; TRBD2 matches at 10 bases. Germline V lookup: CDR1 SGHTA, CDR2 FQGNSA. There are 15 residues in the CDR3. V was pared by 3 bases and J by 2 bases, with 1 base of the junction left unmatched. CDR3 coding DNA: TGTGCCAGCAGCTTTAGCGGGGGGACCTACAATGAGCAGTTCTTC. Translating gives CASSFSGGTYNEQFF. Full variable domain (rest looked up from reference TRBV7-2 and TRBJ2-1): GAGVSQSPSNKVTEKGKDVELRCDPISGHTALYWYRQSLGQGLEFLIYFQGNSAPDKSGLPSDRFSAERTGGSVSTLTIQRTQQEDSAVYLCASSFSGGTYNEQFFGPGTRLTVL.

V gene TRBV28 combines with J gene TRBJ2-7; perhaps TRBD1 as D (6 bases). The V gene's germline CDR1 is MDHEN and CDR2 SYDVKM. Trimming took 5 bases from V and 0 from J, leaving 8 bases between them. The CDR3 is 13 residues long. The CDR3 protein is CASSPDSSYEQYF. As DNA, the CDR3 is TGTGCCAGCAGTCCGGACAGCTCCTACGAGCAGTACTTC.

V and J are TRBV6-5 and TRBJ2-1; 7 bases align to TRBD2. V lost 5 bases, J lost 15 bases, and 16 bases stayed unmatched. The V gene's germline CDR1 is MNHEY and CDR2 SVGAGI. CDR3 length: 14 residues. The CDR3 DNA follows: TGTGCCAGCAGTGATGGCGGGAGTGCAGTCTCTGTGTTCTTC. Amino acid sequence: CASSDGGSAVSVFF.

The CDR3 sequence is CASSEYGLGWTEAFF. The CDR3 coding sequence is TGTGCCAGCAGTGAATATGGGCTGGGGTGGACTGAAGCTTTCTTT. J is TRBJ1-1 and V is TRBV25-1; D remains ambiguous. V lost 0 bases to trimming and J lost 5 bases, with 13 bases between them. CDR3 length: 15 amino acids. From germline, CDR1 is MGHDK and CDR2 SYGVNS.

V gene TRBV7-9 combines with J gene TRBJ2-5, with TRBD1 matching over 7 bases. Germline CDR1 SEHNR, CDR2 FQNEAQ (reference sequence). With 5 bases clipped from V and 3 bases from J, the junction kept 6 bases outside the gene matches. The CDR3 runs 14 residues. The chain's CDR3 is CASSPPTGEETQYF. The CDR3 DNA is TGTGCCAGCAGCCCTCCCACAGGGGAAGAGACCCAGTACTTC. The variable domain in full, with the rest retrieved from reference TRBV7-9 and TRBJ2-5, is DTGVSQNPRHKITKRGQNVTFRCDPISEHNRLYWYRQTLGQGPEFLTYFQNEAQLEKSRLLSDRFSAERPKGSFSTLEIQRTEQGDSAMYLCASSPPTGEETQYFGPGTRLLVL.

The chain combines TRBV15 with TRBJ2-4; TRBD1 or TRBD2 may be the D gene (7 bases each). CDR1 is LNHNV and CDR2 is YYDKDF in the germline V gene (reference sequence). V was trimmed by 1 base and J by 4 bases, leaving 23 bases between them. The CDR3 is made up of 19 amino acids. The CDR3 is CATSRVGGTVTSPKNIQYF. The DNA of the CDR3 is TGTGCCACCAGCAGAGTGGGGGGGACAGTAACATCCCCAAAAAACATTCAGTACTTC.

The CDR3 region has the DNA TGTGCCAGCAGCCCTACGAGTACGACCTACGAGCAGTACTTC. It specifies CASSPTSTTYEQYF. The V gene is TRBV7-3, the J gene TRBJ2-7, with unresolved D. The CDR3 length is 14 residues. Trimming removed 5 bases from V and 2 bases from J, with 13 bases in between. CDR1 and CDR2 from the germline V gene are SGHTA and FQGTGA.

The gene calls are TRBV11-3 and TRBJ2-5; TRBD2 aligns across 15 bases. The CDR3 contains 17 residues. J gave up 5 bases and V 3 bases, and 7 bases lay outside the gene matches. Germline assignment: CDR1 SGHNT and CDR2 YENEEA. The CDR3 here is CASSFGTSGGKGETQYF. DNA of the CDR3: TGTGCCAGCAGCTTCGGGACTAGCGGGGGGAAGGGGGAGACCCAGTACTTC.

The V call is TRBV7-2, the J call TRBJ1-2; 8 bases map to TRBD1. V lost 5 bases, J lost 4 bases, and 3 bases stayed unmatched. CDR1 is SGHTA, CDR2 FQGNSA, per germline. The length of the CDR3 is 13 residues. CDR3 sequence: CASSPTGGYGYTF. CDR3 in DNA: TGTGCCAGCAGCCCCACAGGGGGCTATGGCTACACCTTC.

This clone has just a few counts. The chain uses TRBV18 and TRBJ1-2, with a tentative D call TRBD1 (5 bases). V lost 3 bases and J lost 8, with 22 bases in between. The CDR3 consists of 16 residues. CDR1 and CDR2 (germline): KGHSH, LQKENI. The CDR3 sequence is CASSPNLAGPELGYTF. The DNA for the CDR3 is TGTGCCAGCTCACCGAATCTCGCAGGGCCTGAGTTAGGCTACACCTTC.

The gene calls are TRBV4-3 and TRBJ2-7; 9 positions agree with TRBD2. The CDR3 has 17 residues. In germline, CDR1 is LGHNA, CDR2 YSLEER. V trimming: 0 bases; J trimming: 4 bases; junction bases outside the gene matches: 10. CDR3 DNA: TGCGCCAGCAGCCAAGATTTTGCAGCGGGGGGCTTATACGAGCAGTACTTC. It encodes CASSQDFAAGGLYEQYF.

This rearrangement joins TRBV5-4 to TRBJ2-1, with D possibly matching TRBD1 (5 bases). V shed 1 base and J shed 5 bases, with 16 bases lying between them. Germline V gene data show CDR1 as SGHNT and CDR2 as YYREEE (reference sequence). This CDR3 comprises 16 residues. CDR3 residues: CASSLIGRAPHNEQFF. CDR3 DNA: TGTGCCAGCAGCTTGATAGGCAGGGCCCCACACAATGAGCAGTTCTTC.

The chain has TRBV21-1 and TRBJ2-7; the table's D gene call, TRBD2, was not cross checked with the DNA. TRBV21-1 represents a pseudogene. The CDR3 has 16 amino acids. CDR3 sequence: CARRLAGTRGPYEQYF. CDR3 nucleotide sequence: TGTGCCAGAAGACTAGCGGGGACAAGGGGTCCCTACGAGCAGTACTTC.

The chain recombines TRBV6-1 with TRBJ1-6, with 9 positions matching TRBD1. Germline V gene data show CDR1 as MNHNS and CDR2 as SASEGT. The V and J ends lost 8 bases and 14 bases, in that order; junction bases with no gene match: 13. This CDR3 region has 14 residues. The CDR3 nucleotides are TGTGCCAGCTACCGGGACAGGGTCTGGGGCACCCTCCACTTT. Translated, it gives CASYRDRVWGTLHF.

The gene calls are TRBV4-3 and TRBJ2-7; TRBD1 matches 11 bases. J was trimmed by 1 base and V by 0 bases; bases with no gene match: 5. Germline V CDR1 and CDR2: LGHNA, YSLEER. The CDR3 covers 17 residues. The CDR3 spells CASSQDWGDRGSYEQYF. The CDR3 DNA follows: TGCGCCAGCAGCCAAGATTGGGGGGACAGGGGGTCCTACGAGCAGTACTTC.

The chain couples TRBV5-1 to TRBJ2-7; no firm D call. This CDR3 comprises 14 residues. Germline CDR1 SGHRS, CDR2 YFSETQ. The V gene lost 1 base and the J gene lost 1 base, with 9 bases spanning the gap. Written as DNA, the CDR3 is TGCGCCAGCAGCTTGAATCCGACTTCCTACGAGCAGTACTTC. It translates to CASSLNPTSYEQYF.

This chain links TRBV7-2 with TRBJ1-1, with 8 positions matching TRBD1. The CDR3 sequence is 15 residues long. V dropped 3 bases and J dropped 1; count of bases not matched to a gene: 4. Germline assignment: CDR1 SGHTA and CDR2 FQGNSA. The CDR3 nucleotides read TGTGCCAGCAGCTTTGACAGGGGAAGGAACACTGAAGCTTTCTTT. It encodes CASSFDRGRNTEAFF.

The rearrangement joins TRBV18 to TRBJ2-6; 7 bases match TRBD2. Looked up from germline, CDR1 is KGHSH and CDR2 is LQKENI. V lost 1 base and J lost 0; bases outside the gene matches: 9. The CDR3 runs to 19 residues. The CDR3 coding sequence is TGTGCCAGCTCACCACTTCAGGCTAGCGGATACTCTGGGGCCAACGTCCTGACTTTC. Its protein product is CASSPLQASGYSGANVLTF.